The 31 T cell receptor beta chains given below trace back to one sample, sequenced in a study of blood T cell repertoires in COVID-19 (TCRdb year 2020). Library preparation was by the immunoSEQ multiplex PCR assay. This is the immuneACCESS table as TCRdb keeps it, with only in-frame sequences that have V and J called. A part of the clones is gone; compared with another copy, unresolved V genes explain less than half, and the rest is unexplained. Counted in this sample were roughly 250,000 clones; around nine tenths of them appeared once. Roughly 1.6% of the sample goes to the ten largest clones. The sequencing input was PBMCs or T cells enriched from blood (not recorded which). The receptor set was obtained from a woman aged 50 to 60 who had recovered from COVID-19.

The rearrangement uses TRBV5-1 and TRBJ1-5; D is perhaps TRBD1 (6 bases). The germline CDR1 and CDR2 sequences are SGHRS and YFSETQ. V lost 2 bases, J lost 7 bases, and 10 bases lay in between. This CDR3 region has 13 residues. The CDR3 region is CASSFAGAQPQHF. For the CDR3, the DNA is TGCGCCAGCAGCTTTGCAGGGGCCCAGCCCCAGCATTTT.

The rearrangement links TRBV10-3 to TRBJ2-2; 15 bases agree with TRBD2. Germline V gene lookup returns CDR1 ENHRY and CDR2 SYGVKD. V lost 10 bases, J lost 5 bases, and 14 bases stayed unmatched. There are 18 residues in the CDR3. The CDR3 region has the DNA TGTGCCACCCAGATACCGGGACTAGCGGGAGGTGAAACCGGGGAGCTGTTTTTT. Encoded protein: CATQIPGLAGGETGELFF.

V and J are TRBV9 and TRBJ2-7, with 7 bases matching TRBD2. J was trimmed by 2 bases and V by 0 bases; bases with no gene match: 5. This CDR3 spans 15 amino acids. Germline V gene data show CDR1 as SGDLS and CDR2 as YYNGEE. CDR3 DNA: TGTGCCAGCAGCGTAGCTATGGGGGGGGCCTACGAGCAGTACTTC. Translating it yields CASSVAMGGAYEQYF.

The rearrangement links TRBV18 to TRBJ1-3; no clear D. V was pared by 0 bases and J by 2 bases, with 11 bases between. Looked up from germline, CDR1 is KGHSH and CDR2 is LQKENI. This CDR3 contains 16 residues. For the CDR3, the DNA is TGTGCCAGCTCACCACCCTCGGGTTACGCTGGAAACACCATATATTTT. This gives the protein CASSPPSGYAGNTIYF.

The rearrangement links TRBV6-5 to TRBJ2-7; TRBD2 matches at 8 bases. The V gene end was trimmed by 5 bases and the J gene end by 6 bases; junction bases not matched to a gene: 9. Per the germline V gene, CDR1 is MNHEY and CDR2 is SVGAGI. CDR3 length: 14 residues. The CDR3 protein is CASSRDGTSREQYF. CDR3 bases: TGTGCCAGCAGTAGAGACGGGACTAGTCGCGAGCAGTACTTC.

The DNA for the CDR3 is TGTGCCTGGAGTGTTGGGGGGGACACAGATACGCAGTATTTT. This sequence encodes CAWSVGGDTDTQYF. The chain carries TRBV30 and TRBJ2-3, with TRBD2 matching 7 bases. Germline V gene data show CDR1 as GTSNPN and CDR2 as SVGIG (reference sequence). The CDR3 consists of 14 residues. The ends lost 0 bases at V and 2 bases at J; junction bases unmatched: 2.

This chain links TRBV28 with TRBJ1-2; D call uncertain. V was shortened by 4 bases and J by 5 bases, with 5 bases between the two germline ends. The germline V gene encodes CDR1 MDHEN and CDR2 SYDVKM. This CDR3 is built from 11 residues. The chain's CDR3 is CASSSQYGYTF. In DNA, the CDR3 is TGTGCCAGCAGTTCCCAGTATGGCTACACCTTC.

This rearrangement joins TRBV10-3 to TRBJ2-7; D is possibly TRBD2 (5 bases). Germline CDR1 is ENHRY and CDR2 is SYGVKD. With 6 bases removed from V and 7 bases from J, the gap between germline ends came to 16 bases. CDR3 length: 13 residues. The CDR3 loop reads CAISSMRTGEQYF. CDR3 DNA: TGTGCCATCAGCTCAATGCGGACTGGGGAGCAGTACTTC.

This sequence joins TRBV7-2 and TRBJ2-7, with 7 bases identical to TRBD2. V lost 1 base to trimming and J lost 4 bases; unmatched junction nucleotides: 4. There are 14 residues in the CDR3. Germline assignment: CDR1 SGHTA and CDR2 FQGNSA. CDR3 nucleotide sequence: TGTGCCAGCAGCTTAGTCGGTAGCGGGTACGAGCAGTACTTC. Amino acids: CASSLVGSGYEQYF. The entire variable domain, with the rest obtained from reference TRBV7-2 and TRBJ2-7, is as follows: GAGVSQSPSNKVTEKGKDVELRCDPISGHTALYWYRQSLGQGLEFLIYFQGNSAPDKSGLPSDRFSAERTGGSVSTLTIQRTQQEDSAVYLCASSLVGSGYEQYFGPGTRLTVT.

A few counts support this clone. The rearrangement links TRBV7-2 to TRBJ1-3; the D is unclear. CDR3 size: 13 residues. Trimming stripped 5 bases from V and 2 bases from J, with 7 bases between. CDR1 is SGHTA and CDR2 is FQGNSA in the germline V gene. CDR3 nucleotide sequence: TGTGCCAGCAGCGAGGGAACTGGAAACACCATATATTTT. Protein product: CASSEGTGNTIYF.

The rearrangement links TRBV2 to TRBJ2-1; 9 bases line up with TRBD2. CDR3 length: 15 amino acids. Germline CDR1 and CDR2: SNHLY and FYNNEI. With V trimmed by 7 bases and J by 2 bases, 6 bases remained unmatched. The CDR3: CASTPAGGPYNEQFF. The CDR3 nucleotides read TGTGCCAGCACCCCAGCGGGAGGACCCTACAATGAGCAGTTCTTC.

The V gene is TRBV28, the J gene TRBJ2-1; the D is unclear. Germline-derived CDR1 and CDR2 are MDHEN and SYDVKM. The ends were cut back, 2 bases at V and 3 bases at J, with 17 bases in the middle. CDR3 length: 17 amino acids. The CDR3, as DNA: TGTGCCAGCAGTTTAAGTACTCCTCCCAGACTCTACAATGAGCAGTTCTTC. Translation gives CASSLSTPPRLYNEQFF.

The chain is built from TRBV30 and TRBJ2-1; D may be TRBD2 (6 bases). The V and J ends lost 2 bases and 6 bases respectively, with 14 bases between them. Germline-derived CDR1 and CDR2 are GTSNPN and SVGIG (reference sequence). The CDR3 sequence is 14 residues long. Written as DNA, the CDR3 is TGTGCCTGGAGTTCCTGGAGCGGGTTCAATGAGCAGTTCTTC. Its translation: CAWSSWSGFNEQFF.

V usage is TRBV2 and J usage is TRBJ2-5; a possible D gene is TRBD2 (5 bases). This CDR3 contains 15 residues. Germline V gene sequence: CDR1 SNHLY, CDR2 FYNNEI. V gave up 0 bases and J gave up 4 bases, with 12 bases separating them. For the CDR3, the DNA is TGTGCCAGCAGTGAAGCCCGGGGAGTAAGAGAGACCCAGTACTTC. This sequence encodes CASSEARGVRETQYF.

The CDR3, as DNA: TGTGCCAGCAGCCCGGAGATCTTGAGCAATCAGCCCCAGCATTTT. Amino acid sequence: CASSPEILSNQPQHF. The rearrangement uses TRBV6-6 and TRBJ1-5; D is unresolved. Trimming removed 6 bases from V and 1 base from J, with 13 bases in between. CDR1 and CDR2 (germline): MNHNY, SVGAGI (reference sequence). CDR3 length equals 15 residues.

V is TRBV6-6 and J is TRBJ2-1; TRBD2 might be the D (6 bases). The CDR3 covers 16 residues. With 8 bases removed from V and 4 bases from J, the gap between germline ends came to 21 bases. Germline V gene data show CDR1 as MNHNY and CDR2 as SVGAGI (reference sequence). The CDR3 sequence: CASPPHSGGVYNEQFF. The CDR3 nucleotides are TGTGCCAGCCCACCCCATTCTGGAGGGGTTTACAATGAGCAGTTCTTC.

The table lists this clone with a count of one. The chain carries TRBV27 and TRBJ2-1; 13 bases match TRBD2. V dropped 4 bases and J dropped 10; count of bases not matched to a gene: 7. This CDR3 contains 15 residues. Germline loops: CDR1 MNHEY, CDR2 SMNVEV (reference sequence). CDR3 nucleotides: TGTGCCAGCAGTTGGGGACTAGCGGGACCTCCGGAGCAGTTCTTC. It codes for CASSWGLAGPPEQFF.

The chain joins TRBV24-1 to TRBJ2-5; TRBD1 might be the D (6 bases). The CDR3 has 16 residues. Germline-derived CDR1 and CDR2 are KGHDR and SFDVKD. V was pared by 1 base and J by 5 bases, with 16 bases between. CDR3 coding DNA: TGTGCCACCAGTGATTTCAACAGGGATGGGTCTGAGACCCAGTACTTC. Encoded protein: CATSDFNRDGSETQYF.

The CDR3 region is CASRGQANNEQFF. As DNA, the CDR3 is TGTGCCAGCAGGGGACAGGCTAACAATGAGCAGTTCTTC. The gene calls are TRBV2 and TRBJ2-1, with 8 nucleotides matching TRBD1. CDR1 and CDR2 (germline): SNHLY, FYNNEI. This CDR3 has 13 residues. After removal of 6 bases from V and 5 bases from J, the junction contained 3 bases not matched to a gene.

This clone occurred once. The gene calls are TRBV7-2 and TRBJ1-1, with 7 bases identical to TRBD1. This CDR3 has 16 amino acids. The V gene end was trimmed by 1 base and the J gene end by 7 bases; junction bases not matched to a gene: 12. Per germline, CDR1 SGHTA and CDR2 FQGNSA. The CDR3 loop is CASSLGLGTGVLEAFF. The CDR3 DNA reads as TGTGCCAGCAGCTTAGGTTTAGGAACAGGGGTCCTTGAAGCTTTCTTT. Full variable domain (rest looked up from reference TRBV7-2 and TRBJ1-1): GAGVSQSPSNKVTEKGKDVELRCDPISGHTALYWYRQSLGQGLEFLIYFQGNSAPDKSGLPSDRFSAERTGGSVSTLTIQRTQQEDSAVYLCASSLGLGTGVLEAFFGQGTRLTVV.

The rearrangement uses TRBV28 and TRBJ1-2; D gene uncertain. Trimming shortened V by 6 bases and J by 1 base, and 6 bases separated the two germline ends. The CDR3 contains 12 residues. Germline V gene data show CDR1 as MDHEN and CDR2 as SYDVKM. Here the CDR3 reads CASRQINYGYTF. The CDR3 bases are TGTGCCAGCAGACAGATTAACTATGGCTACACCTTC.

This clone was recorded only once. V usage is TRBV27 and J usage is TRBJ2-2, with TRBD1 matching 7 bases. Losses at the gene ends were 6 bases for V and 4 bases for J; bases not matched to a gene: 8. The germline V gene has CDR1 MNHEY and CDR2 SMNVEV (reference sequence). The CDR3 sequence is 15 residues long. CDR3 protein: CASRQQGVGTGELFF. CDR3 bases: TGTGCCAGCAGGCAGCAGGGGGTCGGCACCGGGGAGCTGTTTTTT.

The chain combines TRBV7-9 with TRBJ2-1; perhaps TRBD2 as D (6 bases). Trimming removed 1 base at V and 1 base at J, with 11 bases between. The CDR3 is 16 residues long. Germline V gives CDR1 SEHNR, CDR2 FQNEAQ (reference sequence). The CDR3 sequence is CASSLGFGRSYNEQFF. CDR3 in DNA: TGTGCCAGCAGCTTAGGTTTCGGGAGATCCTACAATGAGCAGTTCTTC.

The chain recombines TRBV7-2 with TRBJ2-7; D is unresolved. CDR3 length equals 13 residues. Germline CDR1 is SGHTA and CDR2 is FQGNSA. The V end lost 4 bases, the J end lost 3 bases, and 10 bases lay between the germline ends. The CDR3 is CASSSTPGYEQYF. CDR3 in DNA: TGTGCCAGCAGCTCCACCCCCGGCTACGAGCAGTACTTC.

The rearrangement links TRBV20-1 to TRBJ2-3; D not resolved. From germline, CDR1 is DFQATT and CDR2 SNEGSKA (reference sequence). The CDR3 spans 10 residues. Trimming removed 5 bases at V and 5 bases at J, with 5 bases between. The CDR3 coding sequence is TGCAGTGCTTTACAAGATACGCAGTATTTT. It translates to CSALQDTQYF.

This clone was counted a few times. The chain links TRBV7-9 to TRBJ1-2; 10 bases are a match to TRBD1. J lost 2 bases, V lost 1 base, and 1 base had no gene match. Germline CDR1 reads SEHNR; CDR2 reads FQNEAQ (reference sequence). This CDR3 comprises 15 residues. CDR3 amino acids: CASSLGTGGNYGYTF. The DNA of the CDR3 is TGTGCCAGCAGCTTAGGGACAGGGGGAAACTATGGCTACACCTTC.

CDR3 residues: CASRDRDLPTYEQYF. DNA for the CDR3: TGTGCCAGCAGAGACAGGGATTTACCTACCTACGAGCAGTACTTC. V usage is TRBV27 and J usage is TRBJ2-7; 7 bases line up with TRBD1. The CDR3 contains 15 residues. Trimming cost V 6 bases and J 2 bases; bases outside gene matches: 10. Germline CDR1 reads MNHEY; CDR2 reads SMNVEV (reference sequence).

This chain uses TRBV4-3 with TRBJ2-2, with D perhaps TRBD1 (5 bases). Trimming stripped 1 base from V and 3 bases from J, with 9 bases between. This CDR3 has 15 residues. CDR1 and CDR2 from the germline V gene are LGHNA and YSLEER. CDR3 protein: CASSQVDSYTGELFF. CDR3 nucleotides: TGCGCCAGCAGCCAAGTTGACAGCTACACCGGGGAGCTGTTTTTT.

This chain joins TRBV11-2 and TRBJ1-1; TRBD1 might be the D (6 bases). Trimming removed 0 bases from V and 8 bases from J, with 16 bases in between. Germline-derived CDR1 and CDR2 are SGHAT and FQNNGV. This CDR3 contains 15 residues. Here the CDR3 DNA reads TGTGCCAGCAGCTTAGATCCTTTGGGGGGGCCGGAAGCTTTCTTT. Its protein product is CASSLDPLGGPEAFF.

This chain connects TRBV12-3 or TRBV12-4 to TRBJ2-5; TRBD1 matches at 7 bases. The CDR3 is 12 residues long. Losses at the gene ends were 4 bases for V and 4 bases for J; bases not matched to a gene: 0. The CDR3 sequence: CASSSGGETQYF. The DNA for the CDR3 is TGTGCCAGCAGTTCAGGGGGAGAGACCCAGTACTTC.

The chain joins TRBV19 to TRBJ1-4, with D tentatively TRBD1 (6 bases). The germline V and J ends were trimmed by 4 bases and 1 base, with 10 bases remaining between them. Germline V lookup: CDR1 LNHDA, CDR2 SQIVND (reference sequence). The CDR3 contains 15 residues. The CDR3 region is CASSTRGGTNEKLFF. CDR3 sequence (DNA): TGTGCCAGTAGTACCAGAGGGGGAACTAATGAAAAACTGTTTTTT.